Presented here are 26 T cell receptor beta chains from one specimen sequenced in a study of cytomegalovirus exposure and HLA in healthy donors. Libraries were prepared by immunoSEQ multiplex PCR; TCRdb keeps only in-frame clonotypes and omits some of them. Here the sample spans approximately 300,000 clones, just over 85% being singletons. Sequenced sample: PBMCs. These receptors all stem from a woman aged 18 to 35 in good health and CMV-seronegative.

This sequence joins TRBV4-2 and TRBJ2-7; tentatively, D is TRBD2 (5 bases). This CDR3 spans 15 amino acids. Germline V gene data show CDR1 as LGHNA and CDR2 as YNFKEQ. With 4 bases removed from V and 4 bases from J, the gap between germline ends came to 17 bases. The chain's CDR3 is CASSPSLAMLYEQYF. DNA of the CDR3: TGTGCCAGCAGCCCATCTCTAGCTATGTTGTACGAGCAGTACTTC.

The V gene is TRBV18, the J gene TRBJ2-3; weak D call: TRBD2 (6 bases). V dropped 5 bases and J dropped 0 bases, with 15 bases sitting between them. The CDR3 runs 16 residues. Germline-derived CDR1 and CDR2 are KGHSH and LQKENI. In nucleotides, the CDR3 is TGTGCCAGCTCAGAGGGACTCCGCACTAGCACAGATACGCAGTATTTT. It yields the protein CASSEGLRTSTDTQYF.

V and J are TRBV7-2 and TRBJ1-5, with TRBD1 as a possible D gene (6 bases). The CDR3 contains 16 residues. The germline V and J ends were trimmed by 2 bases and 0 bases, with 11 bases remaining between them. The V gene's germline CDR1 is SGHTA and CDR2 FQGNSA. Written as DNA, the CDR3 is TGTGCCAGCAGCTTAAAAACAGGGATTAGCAATCAGCCCCAGCATTTT. This codes for CASSLKTGISNQPQHF. Supplemented by reference TRBV7-2 and TRBJ1-5, the full variable domain reads GAGVSQSPSNKVTEKGKDVELRCDPISGHTALYWYRQSLGQGLEFLIYFQGNSAPDKSGLPSDRFSAERTGGSVSTLTIQRTQQEDSAVYLCASSLKTGISNQPQHFGDGTRLSIL.

This clone was observed a handful of times. The chain uses TRBV18 and TRBJ2-7; 9 bases fit TRBD2. The CDR3 is 14 residues long. From germline, CDR1 is KGHSH and CDR2 LQKENI. Germline trimming cut 5 bases from V and 5 bases from J; bases unmatched to any gene: 7. CDR3 nucleotide sequence: TGTGCCAGCTCAACCCTTAGCGGGAGCAACGAGCAGTACTTC. Translated, it gives CASSTLSGSNEQYF.

V usage is TRBV28 and J usage is TRBJ2-1, with a possible D match to TRBD1 (7 bases). Trimming stripped 7 bases from V and 6 bases from J, with 16 bases between. The CDR3 has 14 amino acids. Germline V gene lookup returns CDR1 MDHEN and CDR2 SYDVKM. In nucleotides, the CDR3 is TGTGCCAGCACCCCCCCAGGGGGGACCAATGAGCAGTTCTTC. It is translated as CASTPPGGTNEQFF.

V and J are TRBV29-1 and TRBJ2-1; 12 nucleotides line up with TRBD2. Germline V gene data show CDR1 as SQVTM and CDR2 as ANQGSEA. The junction had 3 bases not matched to a gene; V was cut back by 4 bases and J by 8 bases. This CDR3 region has 13 residues. For the CDR3, the DNA is TGCAGCGTTGGAGGACTAGCGGGACATGAGCAGTTCTTC. Amino acid sequence: CSVGGLAGHEQFF.

The chain has TRBV6-5 and TRBJ1-2; the D gene is possibly TRBD1 (5 bases). Germline V gives CDR1 MNHEY, CDR2 SVGAGI. This CDR3 spans 14 amino acids. The germline V and J ends were trimmed by 7 bases and 1 base, with 13 bases remaining between them. The CDR3 is CASNWPGHNYGYTF. CDR3 in DNA: TGTGCCAGCAATTGGCCAGGACATAACTATGGCTACACCTTC.

The rearrangement joins TRBV12-5 to TRBJ2-1; 15 bases are shared with TRBD2. The CDR3 has 19 amino acids. The germline CDR1 and CDR2 sequences are LGHNT and FRNRAP. Trimming took 2 bases from V and 1 from J; bases not matched to a gene: 6. In DNA, the CDR3 is TGTGCTAGTGGTTTGCCCCCGGGACTAGCGGGAGGTTCCTACAATGAGCAGTTCTTC. This translates into CASGLPPGLAGGSYNEQFF.

V is TRBV10-3 and J is TRBJ1-1; a possible D gene is TRBD1 (5 bases). V was clipped by 0 bases and J by 4 bases, with 15 bases between them. The CDR3 sequence is 16 residues long. The germline V gene encodes CDR1 ENHRY and CDR2 SYGVKD. CDR3 in amino acids: CAISESAGYRGTEAFF. In DNA, the CDR3 is TGTGCCATCAGTGAGTCGGCAGGGTACCGCGGCACTGAAGCTTTCTTT.

The chain recombines TRBV29-1 with TRBJ1-5; a weak D match, TRBD1 (6 bases). With 5 bases removed from V and 3 bases from J, the gap between germline ends came to 11 bases. The CDR3 length is 13 residues. Germline assignment: CDR1 SQVTM and CDR2 ANQGSEA. In DNA, the CDR3 is TGCAGCGTTCGGGGGGCTATCAATCAGCCCCAGCATTTT. This codes for CSVRGAINQPQHF.

In this sample, this clone turned up once. The chain's CDR3 is CSVVRADSYEQYF. DNA for the CDR3: TGCAGCGTTGTACGGGCGGACAGCTACGAGCAGTACTTC. This sequence joins TRBV29-1 and TRBJ2-7, with D maybe TRBD1 (6 bases). Germline CDR1 SQVTM, CDR2 ANQGSEA. V was cut by 4 bases and J by 3 bases, with 13 bases left in between. CDR3 size: 13 residues.

This clone was counted a single time. The V call is TRBV19, the J call TRBJ2-5; tentatively, D is TRBD2 (6 bases). The CDR3 extends over 14 amino acids. Germline CDR1 LNHDA, CDR2 SQIVND (reference sequence). The V end was cut by 4 bases, the J end by 1 base, with 10 bases between. CDR3 region: CASSSRGFQETQYF. CDR3 DNA sequence: TGTGCCAGTAGTAGTCGGGGGTTCCAAGAGACCCAGTACTTC.

This clone was recorded a few times. CDR3 in DNA: TGTGCCAGCAGTTTAACGGGAGCGTTCACCGGGGAGCTGTTTTTT. As protein: CASSLTGAFTGELFF. V usage is TRBV27 and J usage is TRBJ2-2; a weak D match, TRBD2 (6 bases). V lost 2 bases and J 4 bases, leaving 11 bases between the germline ends. Germline V gene lookup returns CDR1 MNHEY and CDR2 SMNVEV (reference sequence). The CDR3 totals 15 residues.

The chain uses TRBV20-1 and TRBJ1-2; D is unresolved. V was clipped by 6 bases and J by 3 bases, with 5 bases between them. There are 10 residues in the CDR3. CDR1 is DFQATT and CDR2 is SNEGSKA in the germline V gene (reference sequence). The CDR3, as DNA: TGCAGTGCCCGGGACTATGGCTACACCTTC. Translation: CSARDYGYTF.

CDR3 nucleotide sequence: TGTGCCAGCAGTCCAGCGGGGGGGACTAATGAAAAACTGTTTTTT. It encodes CASSPAGGTNEKLFF. The V call is TRBV6-5, the J call TRBJ1-4; maybe TRBD1 (5 bases). The CDR3 contains 15 residues. Trimming pared 5 bases from V and 2 bases from J, leaving 12 bases between. CDR1 and CDR2 from the germline V gene are MNHEY and SVGAGI.

There are a few counts of this clone. The rearrangement uses TRBV2 and TRBJ1-4; 9 bases fit TRBD1. This CDR3 region has 16 residues. Germline-derived CDR1 and CDR2 are SNHLY and FYNNEI. With 6 bases clipped from V and 4 bases from J, the junction kept 9 bases outside the gene matches. CDR3 nucleotide sequence: TGTGCCAGCAGGGCCGGGACAGGGCATGGTAATGAAAAACTGTTTTTT. The encoded protein is CASRAGTGHGNEKLFF.

V usage is TRBV5-4 and J usage is TRBJ2-7; a weak D match, TRBD2 (6 bases). Trimming shortened V by 0 bases and J by 7 bases, and 8 bases separated the two germline ends. Germline CDR1 reads SGHNT; CDR2 reads YYREEE (reference sequence). The CDR3 is made up of 12 amino acids. In DNA, the CDR3 is TGTGCCAGCAGCTTGGGGGAGGAAGAGCAGTACTTC. Amino acid sequence: CASSLGEEEQYF.

V usage is TRBV4-1 and J usage is TRBJ2-7, with a possible D match to TRBD1 (6 bases). The V gene's germline CDR1 is MGHRA and CDR2 YSYEKL. The length of the CDR3 is 14 residues. Trimming cost V 0 bases and J 6 bases, with 12 bases left between them. The DNA for the CDR3 is TGCGCCAGCAGCCAAGAGCAGGGGTTCAGCGAGCAGTACTTC. Translation gives CASSQEQGFSEQYF.

This clone came up a few times. The rearrangement uses TRBV6-6 and TRBJ2-2; D is uncertain. V was cut by 6 bases and J by 4 bases, with 6 bases left in between. The CDR3 extends over 12 amino acids. CDR1 MNHNY and CDR2 SVGAGI come from the germline V gene (reference sequence). CDR3 residues: CASRQITGELFF. The CDR3 DNA is TGTGCCAGCAGGCAGATCACCGGGGAGCTGTTTTTT.

V usage is TRBV2 and J usage is TRBJ2-1; 8 positions match TRBD2. The V and J ends lost 7 bases and 7 bases, in that order; junction bases with no gene match: 9. The germline CDR1 and CDR2 sequences are SNHLY and FYNNEI. The CDR3 sequence is 14 residues long. This CDR3 is CASMAEREINEQFF. CDR3 DNA sequence: TGTGCCAGCATGGCCGAGCGGGAGATTAATGAGCAGTTCTTC. Drawing the rest from reference TRBV2 and TRBJ2-1, the complete variable domain is EPEVTQTPSHQVTQMGQEVILRCVPISNHLYFYWYRQILGQKVEFLVSFYNNEISEKSEIFDDQFSVERPDGSNFTLKIRSTKLEDSAMYFCASMAEREINEQFFGPGTRLTVL.

This clone has more than one count but fewer than ten. The CDR3 loop is CASSYSAQGGKLFF. CDR3 coding DNA: TGTGCCAGCAGTTACTCCGCCCAGGGAGGGAAACTGTTTTTT. The chain has TRBV6-5 and TRBJ1-4; tentatively, D is TRBD1 (5 bases). Trimming took off 0 bases at V and 11 bases at J, with 13 bases between the two ends. This CDR3 has 14 residues. Germline CDR1 MNHEY, CDR2 SVGAGI.

The V call is TRBV9, the J call TRBJ2-1, with TRBD2 matching 10 bases. The J segment lost 10 bases and the V segment lost 3 bases, leaving 13 bases of the junction unmatched. The CDR3 spans 16 residues. Looked up from germline, CDR1 is SGDLS and CDR2 is YYNGEE. CDR3 nucleotides: TGTGCCAGCAGCGCCCCCGCGCCTAGCGGGAGCGGGGAGCAGTTCTTC. Translating gives CASSAPAPSGSGEQFF.

The chain combines TRBV6-6 with TRBJ1-2; 10 nucleotides match TRBD1. This CDR3 is 14 amino acids long. V shed 2 bases, J shed 3 bases, and the junction held 0 bases outside the gene matches. CDR1 is MNHNY, CDR2 SVGAGI, per germline (reference sequence). The CDR3 DNA reads as TGTGCCAGCAGTTACGGGACAGGGGACTATGGCTACACCTTC. It yields the protein CASSYGTGDYGYTF.

The rearrangement uses TRBV7-8 and TRBJ1-1; possible D gene TRBD1, 6 bases. The germline CDR1 and CDR2 sequences are SGHVS and FQNEAQ. The CDR3 runs to 16 residues. V was trimmed by 6 bases and J by 3 bases, leaving 20 bases between them. The CDR3 nucleotides read TGTGCCAGCAGTCCTGATCTTACAGGGTTCGACACTGAAGCTTTCTTT. Its protein is CASSPDLTGFDTEAFF.

In regard to this clone: Other nucleotide sequences from this sample produce the same CDR3. The genes are TRBV5-1 and TRBJ2-3, with D possibly TRBD1 on 6 matching bases. V shed 4 bases and J shed 2 bases, with 11 bases lying between them. The CDR3 is 14 amino acids. CDR1 and CDR2 from the germline V gene are SGHRS and YFSETQ. The CDR3: CASSLGQNTDTQYF. The CDR3 DNA sequence: TGCGCCAGCAGCCTAGGACAGAACACAGATACGCAGTATTTT.

The rearrangement links TRBV6-4 to TRBJ2-3, with D possibly TRBD1 on 5 matching bases. This CDR3 spans 14 amino acids. In germline, CDR1 is MRHNA, CDR2 SNTAGT. With 6 bases removed from V and 4 bases from J, the gap between germline ends came to 14 bases. CDR3 loop: CASSEQGFADTQYF. As DNA, the CDR3 is TGTGCCAGCAGCGAGCAGGGCTTCGCAGATACGCAGTATTTT.